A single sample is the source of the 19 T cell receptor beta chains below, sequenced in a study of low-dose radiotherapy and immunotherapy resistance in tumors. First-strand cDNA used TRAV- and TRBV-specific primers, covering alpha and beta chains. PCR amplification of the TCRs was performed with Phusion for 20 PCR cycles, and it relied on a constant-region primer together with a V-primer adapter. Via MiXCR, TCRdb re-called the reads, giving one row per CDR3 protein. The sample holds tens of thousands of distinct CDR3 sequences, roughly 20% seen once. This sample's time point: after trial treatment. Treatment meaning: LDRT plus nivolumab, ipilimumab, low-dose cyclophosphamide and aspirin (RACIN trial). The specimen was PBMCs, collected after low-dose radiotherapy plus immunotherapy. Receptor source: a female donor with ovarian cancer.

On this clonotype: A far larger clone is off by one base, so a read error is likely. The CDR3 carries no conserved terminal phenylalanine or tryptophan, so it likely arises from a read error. CDR3 sequence: CASSFVDISYEQYS. CDR3 nucleotides: TGTGCCAGCAGTTTCGTGGACATCTCCTACGAGCAGTACTCC. The chain couples TRBV5-4 to TRBJ2-7; a weak D match, TRBD1 (5 bases). Germline V gene data show CDR1 as SGHNT and CDR2 as YYREEE (reference sequence). This CDR3 is 14 amino acids long. V was shortened by 5 bases and J by 0 bases, with 12 bases between the two germline ends.

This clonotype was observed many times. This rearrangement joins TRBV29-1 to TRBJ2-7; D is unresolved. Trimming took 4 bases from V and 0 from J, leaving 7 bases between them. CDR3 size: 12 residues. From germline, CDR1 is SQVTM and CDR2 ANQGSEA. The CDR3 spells CSVGSDSYEQYF. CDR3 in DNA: TGCAGCGTTGGGTCCGACTCCTACGAGCAGTACTTC.

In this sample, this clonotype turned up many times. CDR3 sequence (DNA): TGTGCCAGCAGCTTAAGAACCCCAGGACAGGGATCAAACAATGAGCAGTTCTTC. Protein: CASSLRTPGQGSNNEQFF. The J gene is TRBJ2-1, the V gene TRBV7-3; TRBD1 matches 8 bases. CDR1 and CDR2 (germline): SGHTA, FQGTGA. The CDR3 is made up of 18 amino acids. The V and J ends lost 1 base and 5 bases, in that order; junction bases with no gene match: 13.

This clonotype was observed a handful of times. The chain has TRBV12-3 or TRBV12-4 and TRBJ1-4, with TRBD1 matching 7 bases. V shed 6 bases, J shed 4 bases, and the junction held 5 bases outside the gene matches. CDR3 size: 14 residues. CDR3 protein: CASSPGQSNEKLFF. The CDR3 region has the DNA TGTGCCAGCAGCCCGGGACAGAGTAATGAAAAACTGTTTTTT.

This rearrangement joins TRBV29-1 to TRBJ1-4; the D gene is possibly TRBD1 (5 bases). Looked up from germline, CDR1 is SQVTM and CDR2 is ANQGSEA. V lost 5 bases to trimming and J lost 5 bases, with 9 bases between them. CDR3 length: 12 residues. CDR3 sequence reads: CSVQGRNEKLFF. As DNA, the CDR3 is TGCAGCGTTCAGGGCCGGAATGAAAAACTGTTTTTT.

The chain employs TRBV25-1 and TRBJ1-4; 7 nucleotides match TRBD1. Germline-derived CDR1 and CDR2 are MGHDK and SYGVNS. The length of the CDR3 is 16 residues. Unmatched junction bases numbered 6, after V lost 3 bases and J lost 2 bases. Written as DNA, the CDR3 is TGTGCCAGCAGTGATACAGGGGTAGCGACTAATGAAAAACTGTTTTTT. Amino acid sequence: CASSDTGVATNEKLFF.

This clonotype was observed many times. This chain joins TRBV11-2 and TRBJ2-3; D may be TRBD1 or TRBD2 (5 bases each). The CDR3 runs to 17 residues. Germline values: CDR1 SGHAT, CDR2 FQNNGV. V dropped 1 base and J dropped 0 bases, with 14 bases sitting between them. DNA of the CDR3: TGTGCCAGCAGCTTAGCCGGCCGGGGACCAAGCACAGATACGCAGTATTTT. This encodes CASSLAGRGPSTDTQYF.

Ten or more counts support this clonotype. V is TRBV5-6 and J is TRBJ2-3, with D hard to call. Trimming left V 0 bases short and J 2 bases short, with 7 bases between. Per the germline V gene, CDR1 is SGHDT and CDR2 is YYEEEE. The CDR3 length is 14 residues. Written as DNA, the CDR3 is TGTGCCAGCAGCTTGGGACAAAACACAGATACGCAGTATTTT. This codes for CASSLGQNTDTQYF. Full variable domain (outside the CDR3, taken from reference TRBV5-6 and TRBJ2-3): DAGVTQSPTHLIKTRGQQVTLRCSPKSGHDTVSWYQQALGQGPQFIFQYYEEEERQRGNFPDRFSGHQFPNYSSELNVNALLLGDSALYLCASSLGQNTDTQYFGPGTRLTVL.

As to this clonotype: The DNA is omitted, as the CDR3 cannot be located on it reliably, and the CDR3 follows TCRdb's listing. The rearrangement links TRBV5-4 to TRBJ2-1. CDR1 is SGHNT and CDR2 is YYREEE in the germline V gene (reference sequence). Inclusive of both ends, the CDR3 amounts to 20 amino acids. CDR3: CASSFYICSATGSSYNEQFF.

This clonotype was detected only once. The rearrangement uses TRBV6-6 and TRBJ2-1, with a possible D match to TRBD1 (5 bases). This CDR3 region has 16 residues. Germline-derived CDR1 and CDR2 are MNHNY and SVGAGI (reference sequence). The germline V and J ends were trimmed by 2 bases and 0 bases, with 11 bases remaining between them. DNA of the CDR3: TGTGCCAGCAGTTACCAGGGAACCAGCTCCTACAATGAGCAGTTCTTC. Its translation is CASSYQGTSSYNEQFF.

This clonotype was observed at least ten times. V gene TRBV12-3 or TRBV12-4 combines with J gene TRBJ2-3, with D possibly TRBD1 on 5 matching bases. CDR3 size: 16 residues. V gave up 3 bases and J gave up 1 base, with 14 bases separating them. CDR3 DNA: TGTGCCAGCAGTTTCCGCCTGGGCAGGGGCACAGATACGCAGTATTTT. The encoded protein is CASSFRLGRGTDTQYF.

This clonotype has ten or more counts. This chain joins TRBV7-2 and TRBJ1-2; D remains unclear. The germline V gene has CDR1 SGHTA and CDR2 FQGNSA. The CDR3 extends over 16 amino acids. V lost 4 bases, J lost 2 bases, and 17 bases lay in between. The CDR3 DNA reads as TGTGCCAGCAGCTCCCGGCCAGGCCTTATAAACTATGGCTACACCTTC. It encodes CASSSRPGLINYGYTF.

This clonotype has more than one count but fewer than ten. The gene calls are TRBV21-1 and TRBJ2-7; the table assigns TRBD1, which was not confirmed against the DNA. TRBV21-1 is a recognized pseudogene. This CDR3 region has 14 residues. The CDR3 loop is CASSGQFFFYEQYF. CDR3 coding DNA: TGTGCCAGCAGTGGACAGTTTTTTTTCTACGAGCAGTACTTC.

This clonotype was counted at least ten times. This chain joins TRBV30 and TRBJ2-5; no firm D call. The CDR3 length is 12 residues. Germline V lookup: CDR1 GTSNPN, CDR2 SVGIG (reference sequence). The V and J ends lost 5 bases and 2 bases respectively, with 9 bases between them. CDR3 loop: CAWAVNQETQYF. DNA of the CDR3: TGTGCCTGGGCCGTAAATCAAGAGACCCAGTACTTC. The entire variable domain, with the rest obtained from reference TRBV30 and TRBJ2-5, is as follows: SQTIHQWPATLVQPVGSPLSLECTVEGTSNPNLYWYRQAAGRGLQLLFYSVGIGQISSEVPQNLSASRPQDRQFILSSKKLLLSDSGFYLCAWAVNQETQYFGPGTRLLVL.

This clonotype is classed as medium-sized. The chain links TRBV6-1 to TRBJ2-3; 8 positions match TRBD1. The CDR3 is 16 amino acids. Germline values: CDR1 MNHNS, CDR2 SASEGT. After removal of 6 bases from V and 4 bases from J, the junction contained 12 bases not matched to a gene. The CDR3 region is CASSRGTGGFADTQYF. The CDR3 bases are TGTGCCAGCAGCCGAGGGACAGGAGGATTCGCAGATACGCAGTATTTT.

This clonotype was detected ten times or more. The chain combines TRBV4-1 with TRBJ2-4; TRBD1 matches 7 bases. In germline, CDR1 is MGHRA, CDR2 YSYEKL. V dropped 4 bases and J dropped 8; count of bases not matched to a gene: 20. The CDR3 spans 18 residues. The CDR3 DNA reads TGCGCCAGCAGCCCCACCCCAGGGGGAAGGGTCTCCATGGACATTCAGTACTTC. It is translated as CASSPTPGGRVSMDIQYF.

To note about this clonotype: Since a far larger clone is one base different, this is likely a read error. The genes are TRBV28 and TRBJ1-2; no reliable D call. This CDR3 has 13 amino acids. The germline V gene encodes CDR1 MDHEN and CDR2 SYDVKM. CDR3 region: CASSRGSFYGFTF. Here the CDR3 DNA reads TGTGCCAGCAGCCGAGGCAGCTTCTATGGCTTCACCTTC.

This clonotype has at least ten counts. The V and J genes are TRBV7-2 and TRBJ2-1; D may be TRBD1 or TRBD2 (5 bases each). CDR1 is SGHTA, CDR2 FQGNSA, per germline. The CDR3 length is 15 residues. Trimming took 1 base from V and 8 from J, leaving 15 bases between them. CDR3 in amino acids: CASSLGGAGRDEQFF. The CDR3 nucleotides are TGTGCCAGCAGCTTAGGGGGCGCAGGGCGGGATGAGCAGTTCTTC.

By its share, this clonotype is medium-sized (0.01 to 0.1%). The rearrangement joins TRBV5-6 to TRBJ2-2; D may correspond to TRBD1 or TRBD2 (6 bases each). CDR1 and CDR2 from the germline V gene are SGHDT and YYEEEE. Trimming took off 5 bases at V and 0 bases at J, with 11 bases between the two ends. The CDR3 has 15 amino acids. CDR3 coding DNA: TGTGCCAGCAGACCCCGGGGGCCGAACACCGGGGAGCTGTTTTTT. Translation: CASRPRGPNTGELFF.